The T cell receptor (beta chain) under discussion was sequenced for a study of PD-1 blockade in mismatch repair-deficient tumors. Study overall: Patients had about 13 mismatch repair-deficient cancer types and were previously treated and progressing. Findings and limits, study-wide: Tumor-resident clones, often undetectable pretreatment in blood, expanded then contracted after pembrolizumab.

PCR or immunohistochemistry showed mismatch repair deficiency in every enrolled patient. The TCR-sequenced patients were a few responders to pembrolizumab. Profiled with immunoSEQ multiplex PCR; TCRdb holds only in-frame clones, not every one. The sample lists roughly 15,000 clones; 84% were seen once. Per the germline V gene, CDR1 is WSHSY and CDR2 is SAAADI. V lost 7 bases, J lost 2 bases, and 2 bases stayed unmatched. The length of the CDR3 is 13 residues. Worth noting for this clone: No antigen is known for it.

The chain is built from TRBV10-2 and TRBJ2-5; TRBD2 aligns across 9 bases. The TCR was taken from an adult with mismatch repair-deficient cancer. Sequencing was performed on PBMCs, taken before pembrolizumab treatment. The CDR3: CASTLAGQETQYF. In DNA, the CDR3 is TGCGCCAGCACTCTAGCGGGGCAAGAGACCCAGTACTTC.